This record looks at one T cell receptor beta chain sequence and its context. This sample stems from a study of memory CD4+ T cells and cytomegalovirus serostatus. Whole-study context: Donors were healthy Belgian adults, several CMV seropositive and around 23 seronegative.

The sort gate was single viable CD3+CD4+CD8-CD45RO+ cells for memory CD4+ T cells. The CDR3 is 16 amino acids. Between the trimmed V and J ends, which lost 4 bases and 1 base, there was a span of 15 bases. Using immunoSEQ multiplex PCR, the repertoire was profiled, and TCRdb retains in-frame clones only, with some absent. The profile shows over 75,000 clones, 80% of them singletons. This clonotype was obtained from an adult in good health and CMV-seropositive. The sequenced sample was memory CD4+ T cells from blood. The rearrangement links TRBV5-7 to TRBJ1-5, with a tentative D call TRBD1 (5 bases). TRBV5-7 belongs to the ORF category, with a function that is uncertain. CDR3 amino acids: CASSQRDVGSNQPQHF. For the CDR3, the DNA is TGTGCCAGCAGCCAACGGGACGTTGGGAGCAATCAGCCCCAGCATTTT.